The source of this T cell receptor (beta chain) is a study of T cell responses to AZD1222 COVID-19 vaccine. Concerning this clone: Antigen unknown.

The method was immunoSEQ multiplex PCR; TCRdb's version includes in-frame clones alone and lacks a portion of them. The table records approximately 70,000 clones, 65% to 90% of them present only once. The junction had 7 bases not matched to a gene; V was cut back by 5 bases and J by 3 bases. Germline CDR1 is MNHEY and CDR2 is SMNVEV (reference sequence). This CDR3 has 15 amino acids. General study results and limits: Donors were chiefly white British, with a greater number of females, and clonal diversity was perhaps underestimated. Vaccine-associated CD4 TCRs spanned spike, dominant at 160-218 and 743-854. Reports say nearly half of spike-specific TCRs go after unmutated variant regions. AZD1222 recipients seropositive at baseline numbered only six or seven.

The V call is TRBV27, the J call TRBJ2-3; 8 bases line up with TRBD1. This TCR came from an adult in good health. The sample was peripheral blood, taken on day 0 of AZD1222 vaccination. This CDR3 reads CASSPGQGGTDTQYF. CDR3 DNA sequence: TGTGCCAGCAGTCCAGGACAGGGTGGTACAGATACGCAGTATTTT.